This T cell receptor (beta chain) was sequenced during a study of technical replicates of blood from a handful of donors. This table comes from immunoSEQ multiplex PCR, and its TCRdb copy is limited to in-frame clones, with some not included. The sample carries approximately 75,000 clones, over 75% recorded once. This clonotype originated in a human donor in good health. Some clones in this sample may be carry-over from other donors' samples. The sequenced material came from PBMCs.

This chain's CDR3 is CASSPLAGAGEQYF. The CDR3 DNA is TGTGCCAGCAGCCCCCTAGCGGGAGCTGGCGAGCAGTACTTC. This rearrangement joins TRBV6-5 to TRBJ2-7, with 10 bases lining up with TRBD2. Trimming cost V 6 bases and J 6 bases; bases outside gene matches: 8. CDR1 and CDR2 from the germline V gene are MNHEY and SVGAGI. This CDR3 has 14 amino acids.